This is a list of T cell receptor beta chains from one sample in a study of blood T cell repertoires in COVID-19. TCRdb keeps only in-frame clones here, not all; method: immunoSEQ multiplex PCR. The sample comprises about 280,000 clones, approximately 85% of which are singletons, and 5% to 6.5% rests with the top ten. What was sequenced was peripheral blood. Receptor source: a man aged 50 to 60 with active or convalescent COVID-19. Both conserved end residues are trimmed from each CDR3. A D gene is named only where the DNA matches it firmly.

V gene	D gene	J gene	CDR3 protein
TRBV10-1	-	TRBJ2-7	ASSDGFYEQY
TRBV3-1/TRBV3-2	-	TRBJ2-5	ASSLPQGKTQY
TRBV7-2	TRBD2	TRBJ2-1	ASSLGGRGEQF
TRBV5-4	-	TRBJ2-2	ASSPMGAVTGELF
TRBV4-1	-	TRBJ1-5	ASRAGDSNQPQH
TRBV6-2/TRBV6-3	TRBD1	TRBJ1-2	ASSSQGYGYT
TRBV5-1	-	TRBJ1-2	ASSLDPGRGDGYT
TRBV12-5	-	TRBJ2-3	ASGSRGGWSSTDTQY
TRBV27	-	TRBJ2-1	ASRRADSYNEQF
TRBV3-1/TRBV3-2	TRBD2	TRBJ2-1	ASSQGSGLAGGTDYNEQF
TRBV3-1/TRBV3-2	TRBD2	TRBJ2-5	ASSPSGPQETQY
TRBV7-2	-	TRBJ1-6	ASSSYQGSPLH
TRBV28	TRBD2	TRBJ2-4	AISGSGAKNIQY
TRBV13	TRBD1	TRBJ1-4	ASSRSGTGYEKLF
TRBV5-1	TRBD1	TRBJ2-1	ASSPRQGGNGEQF
TRBV3-1/TRBV3-2	-	-	ASSQGMTGGTYEQY
TRBV28	-	TRBJ1-4	ASSSNQGGATNEKLF
TRBV30	-	TRBJ2-5	AWRAQIGTQY
TRBV27	-	TRBJ1-2	ASSPSQGRVGGYT
TRBV28	TRBD2	TRBJ2-7	ASSTVGLADHRVEQY
TRBV5-5	TRBD1	TRBJ2-7	ASSLGTGEYEQY
TRBV6-5	TRBD1	TRBJ1-2	ASSLGQVLGYT
TRBV5-1	TRBD2	TRBJ2-5	ASSPRGEGRETQY
TRBV14	TRBD2	TRBJ2-1	ASSQGFSGRAKF
TRBV13	-	TRBJ2-1	ASSPRNPHNEQF
TRBV11-2	-	TRBJ2-5	ASSPPLGGTETQY
TRBV29-1	TRBD1	TRBJ1-1	SISDRRRTEAF
TRBV11-1	TRBD2	TRBJ2-1	ASSLEGLAGVNEQF
TRBV28	-	TRBJ2-7	ASSSPRQGSYEQY
TRBV12-3/TRBV12-4	-	TRBJ1-1	ASSGGEHTEAF
TRBV7-2	TRBD1	TRBJ1-2	ASRNRGVGYGYT
TRBV3-1/TRBV3-2	-	TRBJ1-2	ASSPSGGGFNLYGYT
TRBV5-5	TRBD1	TRBJ2-1	ASSLRQGVNNEQF
TRBV30	-	TRBJ1-4	AWSKLPNEKLF
TRBV12-3/TRBV12-4	-	TRBJ1-2	ASSYNRYGYT
TRBV3-1/TRBV3-2	TRBD2	TRBJ2-5	ASSPRGLAGFQETQY
TRBV7-3	-	TRBJ2-7	ASSLFAGATYEQY
TRBV5-3	TRBD2	TRBJ2-5	VRGRDRTSGRARETQY
TRBV18	-	TRBJ1-1	ASSLSGQKNTEAF
TRBV19	TRBD1	TRBJ1-5	ASRTGSVSSYQPQH
TRBV6-1	-	TRBJ1-1	ASSENRGYTEAF
TRBV3-1/TRBV3-2	TRBD1	TRBJ2-5	ASAWTGAIQETQY
TRBV20-1	TRBD2	TRBJ2-3	SASSGRGTDTQY
TRBV18	-	TRBJ2-5	ASSPPYQETQY
TRBV28	-	TRBJ2-4	ASSATSPPFQY
TRBV7-9	TRBD1	TRBJ1-2	ASSFSGGGYT